This TCR beta chain was documented in a study of beta chain features in type 1 diabetes. Whole-study results and caveats: Patients showed naive, central memory and Treg TCRB repertoires that appeared more similar than those of healthy donors. In cDNA sequencing, cells with high TCR expression could be over-represented. Moderate yet significant TCRB CDR3 shortening was seen in Type 1 diabetes patients in all four CD4+ subsets.

The CDR3 covers 14 residues. Trimming shortened V by 3 bases and J by 3 bases, and 13 bases separated the two germline ends. Germline assignment: CDR1 SGHRS and CDR2 YFSETQ. Notes on this clone: Its antigen is unknown.

Every bit of the isolated RNA underwent reverse transcription, so sequencing read expressed TCRB transcripts. Data came from immunoSEQ multiplex PCR; TCRdb stores just in-frame clones and leaves some out. The sample records 250,000 or so clones, roughly 20% being singletons. This chain joins TRBV5-1 and TRBJ2-7, with a tentative D call TRBD1 (7 bases). The sample comprised naive CD4+ T cells from blood. This TCR was recovered from a woman in her forties with type 1 diabetes. CDR3 amino acids: CASSWGDSGYEQYF. As DNA, the CDR3 is TGCGCCAGCAGCTGGGGGGACAGTGGCTACGAGCAGTACTTC.